This TCR beta chain was observed in a study of cytomegalovirus exposure and HLA in healthy donors. Repertoires were generated with immunoSEQ multiplex PCR, while TCRdb's copy carries only in-frame clones and drops some. The table lists about 130,000 clones, 80% to 90% of them singletons. Germline assignment: CDR1 SGHRS and CDR2 YFSETQ. The CDR3 length is 14 residues. V lost 0 bases to trimming and J lost 3 bases, with 9 bases between them. J is TRBJ1-2 and V is TRBV5-1; the D is unclear. Sequences were obtained from PBMCs. The sequence was collected from a woman aged 30 to 39 in good health and CMV-seropositive. In nucleotides, the CDR3 is TGCGCCAGCAGCTTGGCGGCTCAGGACTATGGCTACACCTTC. This encodes CASSLAAQDYGYTF.